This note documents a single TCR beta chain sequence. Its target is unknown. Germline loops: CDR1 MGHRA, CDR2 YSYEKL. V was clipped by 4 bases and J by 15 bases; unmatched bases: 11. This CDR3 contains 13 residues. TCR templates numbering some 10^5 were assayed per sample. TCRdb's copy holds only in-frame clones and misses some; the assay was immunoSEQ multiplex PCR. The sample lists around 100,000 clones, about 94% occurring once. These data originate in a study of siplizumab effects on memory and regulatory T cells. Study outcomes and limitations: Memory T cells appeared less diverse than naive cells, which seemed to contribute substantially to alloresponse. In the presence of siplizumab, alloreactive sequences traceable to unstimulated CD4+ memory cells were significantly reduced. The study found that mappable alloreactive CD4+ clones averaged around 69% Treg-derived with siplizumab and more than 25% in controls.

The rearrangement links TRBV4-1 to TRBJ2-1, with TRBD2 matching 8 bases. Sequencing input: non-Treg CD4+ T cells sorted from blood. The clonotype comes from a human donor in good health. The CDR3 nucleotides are TGCGCCAGCAGCCCAGAGACGGCGGGAGGTTTGTTCTTC. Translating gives CASSPETAGGLFF.